The 29 T cell receptor beta chains in this list originate from one sample, sequenced in a study of blood T cells in healthy people across ages. Through a sample-barcoded 5' primer and a J-beta primer mix, a second PCR was run for about 6 to 11 cycles. TCRdb re-derived calls from the 5' RACE reads in MiXCR, one entry per CDR3 protein. The table records hundreds of thousands of distinct CDR3 sequences, roughly 21% of them present only once. The sample was blood. The receptors shown here come from a man between 65 and 85 years old in good health.

There are a few counts of this clonotype. This rearrangement joins TRBV20-1 to TRBJ1-1, with a tentative D call TRBD1 (5 bases). V was cut by 3 bases and J by 1 base, with 18 bases left in between. The CDR3 length is 16 residues. Looked up from germline, CDR1 is DFQATT and CDR2 is SNEGSKA (reference sequence). The DNA of the CDR3 is TGCAGTGCTAGTCCCCCGGGGGGACCTAAGAACACTGAAGCTTTCTTT. Translating it yields CSASPPGGPKNTEAFF.

There are a few counts of this clonotype. The chain carries TRBV6-5 and TRBJ2-4; 8 positions match TRBD1. This CDR3 comprises 14 residues. Germline V lookup: CDR1 MNHEY, CDR2 SVGAGI. The ends lost 6 bases at V and 6 bases at J; junction bases unmatched: 7. DNA for the CDR3: TGTGCCAGCAGCCCTCCGGGACAGGCAAACATTCAGTACTTC. It is translated as CASSPPGQANIQYF.

A word on this clonotype: One end of the junction is discordant with germline, which a read error may explain. The J gene is TRBJ2-2, the V gene TRBV2; the D gene is possibly TRBD1 (5 bases). The CDR3 runs 15 residues. The germline CDR1 and CDR2 sequences are SNHLY and FYNNEI. The CDR3 nucleotides are TGCGCCAGCAGTGGATTGGGCAGGGACACCGGGGAGCTGTTTTTT. Translating gives CASSGLGRDTGELFF.

In its sample, this clonotype was seen many times. This chain joins TRBV5-1 and TRBJ2-5; 7 nucleotides line up with TRBD2. Unmatched junction bases numbered 5, after V lost 5 bases and J lost 1 base. This CDR3 region has 14 residues. The germline V gene encodes CDR1 SGHRS and CDR2 YFSETQ. CDR3 sequence (DNA): TGCGCCAGCAGACTAACTAGCGCCCAAGAGACCCAGTACTTC. Its protein is CASRLTSAQETQYF.

For this clonotype: One junction end does not reproduce the germline sequence, and a read error may be involved. The chain employs TRBV10-3 and TRBJ2-1; 8 bases are a match to TRBD2. There are 16 residues in the CDR3. Per germline, CDR1 ENHRY and CDR2 SYGVKD. The chain's CDR3 is CASSYSGTSPLNEQFF. CDR3 bases: TGTGCCAGCAGTTATTCCGGGACTAGTCCACTGAATGAGCAGTTCTTC.

The chain is built from TRBV10-3 and TRBJ1-5; D perhaps matches TRBD1 (6 bases). The CDR3 length is 15 residues. The V end was cut by 5 bases, the J end by 2 bases, with 13 bases between. CDR1 is ENHRY and CDR2 is SYGVKD in the germline V gene. CDR3 loop: CAISIGAGGNQPQHF. The CDR3 region has the DNA TGTGCCATCAGTATCGGGGCAGGGGGCAATCAGCCCCAGCATTTT.

The genes are TRBV20-1 and TRBJ2-5; D gene unclear. The J call may be wrong; the DNA end is better matched by TRBJ2-7. The germline V gene encodes CDR1 DFQATT and CDR2 SNEGSKA (reference sequence). This CDR3 spans 13 amino acids. The CDR3 loop is CSASWASRGEQYF. Written as DNA, the CDR3 is TGCAGTGCTAGCTGGGCCTCTCGAGGCGAGCAGTACTTC.

This clonotype has only a few counts. This rearrangement joins TRBV6-4 to TRBJ1-2, with D perhaps matching TRBD1 (6 bases). Germline CDR1 reads MRHNA; CDR2 reads SNTAGT. Deletions cut 7 bases from V and 7 bases from J, with 16 bases between. CDR3 size: 13 residues. Here the CDR3 DNA reads TGTGCCAGCAACCCCGGGGGGCGGATTGGCTACACCTTC. Translation: CASNPGGRIGYTF.

This chain joins TRBV29-1 and TRBJ2-2; D perhaps matches TRBD1 (6 bases). There are 14 residues in the CDR3. V lost 3 bases and J lost 3, with 11 bases in between. Germline V gene data show CDR1 as SQVTM and CDR2 as ANQGSEA. CDR3 DNA sequence: TGCAGCGTTGACTTACAGGGCGACACCGGGGAGCTGTTTTTT. Translation gives CSVDLQGDTGELFF.

Note on this clonotype: Relative to the germline gene, one junction end is altered; a read error may explain this. The V and J genes are TRBV14 and TRBJ1-2; D is unresolved. This CDR3 has 12 residues. CDR1 is SGHDN and CDR2 is FVKESK in the germline V gene. CDR3 in amino acids: CASSQGPHGCTF. CDR3 bases: TGTGCCAGCAGCCAAGGTCCCCATGGCTGCACCTTC.

In this sample, this clonotype turned up a few times. The rearrangement joins TRBV28 to TRBJ1-4; D remains unclear. CDR3 length: 14 amino acids. V shed 5 bases and J shed 0 bases, with 7 bases lying between them. Germline lookup yields CDR1 MDHEN and CDR2 SYDVKM. CDR3 in amino acids: CASSPVATNEKLFF. In DNA, the CDR3 is TGTGCCAGCAGTCCCGTTGCAACTAATGAAAAACTGTTTTTT.

This clonotype was seen a few times. The chain is built from TRBV29-1 and TRBJ2-5, with D perhaps TRBD2 (5 bases). V was shortened by 4 bases and J by 5 bases, with 11 bases between the two germline ends. The CDR3 spans 12 residues. Germline CDR1 and CDR2: SQVTM and ANQGSEA. The CDR3 is CSVVWRGETQYF. The DNA of the CDR3 is TGCAGCGTTGTCTGGAGAGGGGAGACCCAGTACTTC.

As for this clonotype: The junction does not match germline at one end; this may be a read error. The chain is built from TRBV4-2 and TRBJ2-5, with 7 bases aligning to TRBD2. CDR1 LGHNA and CDR2 YNFKEQ come from the germline V gene. This CDR3 has 15 amino acids. The CDR3 protein is CASSQVDGGGETLYF. The DNA for the CDR3 is TGTGCCAGCAGCCAAGTCGACGGTGGGGGGGAGACCCTGTACTTC.

The table lists this clonotype with many counts. The rearrangement links TRBV10-3 to TRBJ2-5, with a weak D call TRBD1 (5 bases). From germline, CDR1 is ENHRY and CDR2 SYGVKD. The CDR3 has 13 residues. Trimming took off 2 bases at V and 2 bases at J, with 6 bases between the two ends. CDR3 sequence reads: CAISEGHQETQYF. DNA for the CDR3: TGTGCCATCAGTGAGGGACATCAAGAGACCCAGTACTTC.

The V call is TRBV29-1, the J call TRBJ2-1; TRBD1 aligns across 7 bases. This CDR3 has 14 residues. The V segment lost 5 bases and the J segment 1 base; nucleotides outside the gene matches: 5. Germline V CDR1 and CDR2: SQVTM, ANQGSEA. The CDR3 bases are TGCAGCGTTACCGGGACAGAGTCCTACAATGAGCAGTTCTTC. The encoded protein is CSVTGTESYNEQFF.

J is TRBJ2-5 and V is TRBV20-1; maybe TRBD2 (5 bases). The CDR3 spans 12 residues. Trimming cost V 5 bases and J 3 bases, with 10 bases left between them. Per germline, CDR1 DFQATT and CDR2 SNEGSKA (reference sequence). The CDR3 sequence: CSASDGEETQYF. Written as DNA, the CDR3 is TGCAGTGCTTCGGACGGGGAAGAGACCCAGTACTTC.

The J gene is TRBJ1-2, the V gene TRBV29-1, with D unclear. The CDR3 consists of 12 residues. Germline CDR1 SQVTM, CDR2 ANQGSEA. V lost 1 base and J 4 bases, leaving 7 bases between the germline ends. CDR3 nucleotide sequence: TGCAGCGTTGAAGGCCAAATCTATGGCTACACCTTC. Residues: CSVEGQIYGYTF.

The chain recombines TRBV4-1 with TRBJ1-1, with D unresolved. The CDR3 is made up of 13 amino acids. The germline V gene encodes CDR1 MGHRA and CDR2 YSYEKL. Trimming pared 4 bases from V and 1 base from J, leaving 7 bases between. The CDR3 protein is CASSLQKNTEAFF. In DNA, the CDR3 is TGCGCCAGCAGCCTTCAGAAGAACACTGAAGCTTTCTTT.

This clonotype was counted a few times. The chain combines TRBV7-2 with TRBJ2-1, with D tentatively TRBD2 (7 bases). Germline CDR1 and CDR2: SGHTA and FQGNSA. Deletions cut 5 bases from V and 10 bases from J, with 21 bases between. This CDR3 contains 15 residues. Written as DNA, the CDR3 is TGTGCCAGCAGCATACCCGAGGGGGGGGTCAGGGAGCAGTTCTTC. It codes for CASSIPEGGVREQFF.

The chain recombines TRBV20-1 with TRBJ2-1; D perhaps matches TRBD1 (5 bases). The germline V gene has CDR1 DFQATT and CDR2 SNEGSKA (reference sequence). CDR3 length: 14 residues. V was clipped by 5 bases and J by 0 bases, with 11 bases between them. The DNA for the CDR3 is TGCAGTGCTTTGGACACCAGCTCCTACAATGAGCAGTTCTTC. It codes for CSALDTSSYNEQFF.

This clonotype was seen a few times. The gene calls are TRBV3-1 and TRBJ2-3; D unresolved. The V end was cut by 1 base, the J end by 1 base, with 6 bases between. The CDR3 totals 14 residues. CDR1 LGHDT and CDR2 YNNKEL come from the germline V gene (reference sequence). The CDR3 sequence: CASSQVLGTDTQYF. The CDR3 DNA follows: TGTGCCAGCAGCCAAGTCCTGGGCACAGATACGCAGTATTTT.

The V and J genes are TRBV6-2 or TRBV6-3 and TRBJ2-7, with TRBD2 identical over 9 bases. Germline CDR1 MNHEY, CDR2 SVGEGT. The CDR3 length is 14 residues. J was trimmed by 0 bases and V by 8 bases; bases with no gene match: 5. CDR3 region: CASQREVGSYEQYF. The CDR3, as DNA: TGTGCCAGCCAGCGGGAGGTGGGCTCCTACGAGCAGTACTTC.

Many counts were recorded for this clonotype. CDR3 DNA: TGTGCCATCAGTGAAGGTAATCAGCCCCAGCATTTT. This codes for CAISEGNQPQHF. The V call is TRBV10-3, the J call TRBJ1-5; D not resolved. Trimming stripped 3 bases from V and 4 bases from J, with 4 bases between. This CDR3 is 12 amino acids long. Germline V CDR1 and CDR2: ENHRY, SYGVKD.

The gene calls are TRBV20-1 and TRBJ2-1; 7 bases are shared with TRBD2. The length of the CDR3 is 16 residues. Germline trimming cut 8 bases from V and 1 base from J; bases unmatched to any gene: 14. Per germline, CDR1 DFQATT and CDR2 SNEGSKA (reference sequence). The CDR3 DNA reads as TGCAGTACACCCCTCTCTAGCGGTGTATCCTACAATGAGCAGTTCTTC. Translated: CSTPLSSGVSYNEQFF.

This clonotype has just a few counts. The chain couples TRBV3-1 to TRBJ2-5; 8 bases map to TRBD2. The J call may be mistaken, given a closer DNA end match to TRBJ2-7. Germline V gene sequence: CDR1 LGHDT, CDR2 YNNKEL (reference sequence). This CDR3 comprises 15 residues. The CDR3 DNA reads as TGTGCCAGCAGCCAAGGCGATAGCGGGAAGGCCGAGCAGTACTTC. It codes for CASSQGDSGKAEQYF.

The chain employs TRBV5-1 and TRBJ1-1; 8 bases match TRBD1. The CDR3 extends over 14 amino acids. The trim removed 6 bases at V and 1 base at J, leaving 5 bases unmatched. In germline, CDR1 is SGHRS, CDR2 YFSETQ. The CDR3 DNA follows: TGCGCCAGCACGTGGCAGGGGGCGAACACTGAAGCTTTCTTT. It codes for CASTWQGANTEAFF. The full variable domain, rest sourced from reference TRBV5-1 and TRBJ1-1, is KAGVTQTPRYLIKTRGQQVTLSCSPISGHRSVSWYQQTPGQGLQFLFEYFSETQRNKGNFPGRFSGRQFSNSRSEMNVSTLELGDSALYLCASTWQGANTEAFFGQGTRLTVV.

Ten or more counts support this clonotype. The V call is TRBV28, the J call TRBJ2-1; 13 positions match TRBD2. CDR3 size: 16 residues. V was clipped by 3 bases and J by 6 bases; unmatched bases: 5. Germline V gene sequence: CDR1 MDHEN, CDR2 SYDVKM. The CDR3 DNA follows: TGTGCCAGCAGTTTTCGACTAGCGGGAGGCCTCAATGAGCAGTTCTTC. It yields the protein CASSFRLAGGLNEQFF.

This clonotype showed up many times. The rearrangement uses TRBV20-1 and TRBJ2-1; a weak D match, TRBD2 (6 bases). CDR1 is DFQATT and CDR2 is SNEGSKA in the germline V gene (reference sequence). The CDR3 sequence is 14 residues long. Deletions cut 1 base from V and 5 bases from J, with 12 bases between. The CDR3 sequence is CSARGRALHNEQFF. The CDR3 region has the DNA TGCAGTGCTAGAGGGAGGGCCCTGCACAATGAGCAGTTCTTC.

This clonotype was counted a few times. The rearrangement joins TRBV3-1 to TRBJ2-7, with D possibly matching TRBD2 (5 bases). Per germline, CDR1 LGHDT and CDR2 YNNKEL (reference sequence). Trimming cost V 4 bases and J 6 bases, with 19 bases left between them. The CDR3 is 15 residues long. The CDR3 sequence is CASSPLSKGAIEQYF. The CDR3 bases are TGTGCCAGCAGCCCTCTCTCCAAGGGAGCGATCGAGCAGTACTTC.